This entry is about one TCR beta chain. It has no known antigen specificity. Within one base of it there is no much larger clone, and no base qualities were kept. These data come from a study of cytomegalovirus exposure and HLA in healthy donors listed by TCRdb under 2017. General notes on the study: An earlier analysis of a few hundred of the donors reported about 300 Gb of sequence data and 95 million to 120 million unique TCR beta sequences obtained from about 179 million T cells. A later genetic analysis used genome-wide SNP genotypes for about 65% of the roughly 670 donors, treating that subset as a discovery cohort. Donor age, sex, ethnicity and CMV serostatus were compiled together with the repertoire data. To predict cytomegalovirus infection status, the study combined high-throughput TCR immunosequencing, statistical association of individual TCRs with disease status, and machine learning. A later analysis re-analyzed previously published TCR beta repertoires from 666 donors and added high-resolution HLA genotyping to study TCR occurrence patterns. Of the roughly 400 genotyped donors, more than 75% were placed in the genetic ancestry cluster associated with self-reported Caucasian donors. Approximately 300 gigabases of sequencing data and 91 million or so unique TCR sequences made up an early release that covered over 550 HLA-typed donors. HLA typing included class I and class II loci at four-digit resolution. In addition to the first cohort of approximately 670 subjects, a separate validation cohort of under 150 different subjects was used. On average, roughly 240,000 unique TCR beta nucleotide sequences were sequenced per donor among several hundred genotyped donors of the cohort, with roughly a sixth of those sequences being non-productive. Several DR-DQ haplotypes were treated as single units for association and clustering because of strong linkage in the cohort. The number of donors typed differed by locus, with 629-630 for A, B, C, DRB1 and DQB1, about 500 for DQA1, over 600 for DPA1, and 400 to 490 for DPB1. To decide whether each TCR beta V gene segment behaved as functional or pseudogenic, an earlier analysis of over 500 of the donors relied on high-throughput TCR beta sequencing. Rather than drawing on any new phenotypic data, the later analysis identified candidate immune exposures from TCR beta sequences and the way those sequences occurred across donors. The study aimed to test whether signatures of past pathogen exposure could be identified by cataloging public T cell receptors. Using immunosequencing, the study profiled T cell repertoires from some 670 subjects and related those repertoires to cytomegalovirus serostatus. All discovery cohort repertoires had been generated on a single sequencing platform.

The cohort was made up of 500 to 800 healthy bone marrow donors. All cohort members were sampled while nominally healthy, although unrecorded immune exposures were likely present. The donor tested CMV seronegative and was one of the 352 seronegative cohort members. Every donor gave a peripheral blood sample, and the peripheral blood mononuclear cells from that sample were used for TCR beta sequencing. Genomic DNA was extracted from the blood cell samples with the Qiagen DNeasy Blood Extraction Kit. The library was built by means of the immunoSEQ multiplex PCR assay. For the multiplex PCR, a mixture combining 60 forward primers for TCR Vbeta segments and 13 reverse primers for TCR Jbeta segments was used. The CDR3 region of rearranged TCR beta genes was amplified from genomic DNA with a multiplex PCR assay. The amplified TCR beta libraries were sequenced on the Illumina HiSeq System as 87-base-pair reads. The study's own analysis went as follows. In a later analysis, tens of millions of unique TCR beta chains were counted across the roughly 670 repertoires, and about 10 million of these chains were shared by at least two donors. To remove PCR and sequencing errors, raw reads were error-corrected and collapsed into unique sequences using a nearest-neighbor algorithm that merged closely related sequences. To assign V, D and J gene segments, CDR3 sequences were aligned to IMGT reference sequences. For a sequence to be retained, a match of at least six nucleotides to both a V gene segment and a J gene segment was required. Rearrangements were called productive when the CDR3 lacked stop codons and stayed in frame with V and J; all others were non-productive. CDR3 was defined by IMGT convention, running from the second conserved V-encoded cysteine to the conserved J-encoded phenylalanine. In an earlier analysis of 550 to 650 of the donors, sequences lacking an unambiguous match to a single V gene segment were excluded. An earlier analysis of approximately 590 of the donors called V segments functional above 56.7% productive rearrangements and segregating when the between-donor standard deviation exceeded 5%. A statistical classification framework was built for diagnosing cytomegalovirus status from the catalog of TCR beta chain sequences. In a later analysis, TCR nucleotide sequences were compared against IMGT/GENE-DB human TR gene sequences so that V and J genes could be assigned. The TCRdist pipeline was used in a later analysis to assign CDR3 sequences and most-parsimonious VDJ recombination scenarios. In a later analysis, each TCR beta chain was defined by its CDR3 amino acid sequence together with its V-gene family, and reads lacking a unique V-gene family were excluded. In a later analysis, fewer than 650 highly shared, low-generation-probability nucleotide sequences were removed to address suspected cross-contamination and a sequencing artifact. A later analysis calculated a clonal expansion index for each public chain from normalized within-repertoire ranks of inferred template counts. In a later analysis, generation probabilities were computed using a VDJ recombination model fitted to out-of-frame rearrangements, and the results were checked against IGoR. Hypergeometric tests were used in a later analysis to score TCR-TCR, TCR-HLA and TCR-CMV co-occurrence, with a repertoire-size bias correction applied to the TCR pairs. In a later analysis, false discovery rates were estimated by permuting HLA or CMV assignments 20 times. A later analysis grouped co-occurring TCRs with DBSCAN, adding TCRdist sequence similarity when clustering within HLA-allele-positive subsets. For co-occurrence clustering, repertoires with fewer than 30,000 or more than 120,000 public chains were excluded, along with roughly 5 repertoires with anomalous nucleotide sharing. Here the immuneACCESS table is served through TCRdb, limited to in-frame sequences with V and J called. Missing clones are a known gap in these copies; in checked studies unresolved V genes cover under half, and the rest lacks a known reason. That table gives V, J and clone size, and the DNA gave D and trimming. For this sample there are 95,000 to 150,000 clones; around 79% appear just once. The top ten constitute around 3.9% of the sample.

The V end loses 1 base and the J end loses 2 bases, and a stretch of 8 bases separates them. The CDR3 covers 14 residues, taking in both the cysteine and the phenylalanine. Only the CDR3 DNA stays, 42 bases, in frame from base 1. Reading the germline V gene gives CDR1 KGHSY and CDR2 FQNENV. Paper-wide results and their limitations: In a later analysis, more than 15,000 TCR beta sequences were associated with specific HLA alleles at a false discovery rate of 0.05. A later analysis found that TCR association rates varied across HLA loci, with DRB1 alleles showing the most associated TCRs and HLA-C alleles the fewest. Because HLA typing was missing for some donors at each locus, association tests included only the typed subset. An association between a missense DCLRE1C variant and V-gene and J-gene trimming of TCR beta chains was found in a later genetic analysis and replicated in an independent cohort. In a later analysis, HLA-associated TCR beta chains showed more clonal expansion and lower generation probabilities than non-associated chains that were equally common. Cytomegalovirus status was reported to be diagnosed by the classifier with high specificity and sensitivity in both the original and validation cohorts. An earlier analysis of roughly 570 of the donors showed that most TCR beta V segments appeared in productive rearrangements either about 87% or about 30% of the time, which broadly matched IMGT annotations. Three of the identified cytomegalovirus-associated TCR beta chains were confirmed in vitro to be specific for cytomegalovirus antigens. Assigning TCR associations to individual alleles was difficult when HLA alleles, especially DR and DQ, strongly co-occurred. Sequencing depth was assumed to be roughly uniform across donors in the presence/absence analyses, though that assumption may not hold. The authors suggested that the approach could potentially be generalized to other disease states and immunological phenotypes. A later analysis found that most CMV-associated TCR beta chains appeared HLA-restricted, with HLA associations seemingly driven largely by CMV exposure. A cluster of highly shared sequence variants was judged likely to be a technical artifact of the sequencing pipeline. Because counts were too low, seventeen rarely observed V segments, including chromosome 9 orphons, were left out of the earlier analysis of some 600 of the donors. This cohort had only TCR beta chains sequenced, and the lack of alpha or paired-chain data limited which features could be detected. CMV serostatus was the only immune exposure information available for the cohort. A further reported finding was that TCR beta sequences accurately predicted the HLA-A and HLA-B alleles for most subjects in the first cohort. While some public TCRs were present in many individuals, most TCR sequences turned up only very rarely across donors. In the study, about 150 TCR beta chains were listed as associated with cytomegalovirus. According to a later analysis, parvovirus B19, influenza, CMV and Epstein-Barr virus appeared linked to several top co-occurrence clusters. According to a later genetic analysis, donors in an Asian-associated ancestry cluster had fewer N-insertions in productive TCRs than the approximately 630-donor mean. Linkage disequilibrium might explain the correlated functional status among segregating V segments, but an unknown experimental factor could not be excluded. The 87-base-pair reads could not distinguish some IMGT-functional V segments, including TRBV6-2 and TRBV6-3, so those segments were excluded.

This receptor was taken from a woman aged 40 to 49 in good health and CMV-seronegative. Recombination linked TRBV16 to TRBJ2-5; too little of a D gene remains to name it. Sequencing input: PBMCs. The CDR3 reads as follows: CASSQLNRQETQYF. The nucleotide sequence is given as TGTGCCAGCAGCCAATTGAATAGACAAGAGACCCAGTACTTC.